A single T cell receptor beta chain is shown here with its context. Individuals drawn from approximately 26 US areas were about 18 to 95 years old. Categorization into cohorts depended on clinical history that participants reported. Recovered status applied to Cohort 3 donors who had two consecutive negative PCRs. It also applied to those with clearance or with symptom resolution. Sequenced by immunoSEQ multiplex PCR; TCRdb stores in-frame clones only, minus some. The sample includes about 370,000 clones, roughly 90% of them seen just once. This CDR3 is 13 amino acids long. CDR1 is MDHEN, CDR2 SYDVKM, per germline. J was trimmed by 10 bases and V by 6 bases; bases with no gene match: 4. This sample was taken from a study of blood T cell repertoires in COVID-19. Turning to the study itself: Italy, Spain and the United States were the sources of the convalescent and acute COVID-19 samples.

The specimen was PBMCs or T cells enriched from blood (not recorded which). This chain joins TRBV28 and TRBJ2-2, with TRBD2 matching 11 bases. The clonotype originates from a young woman who had recovered from COVID-19. This CDR3 is CASRTSGIMELFF. DNA for the CDR3: TGTGCCAGCAGGACTAGCGGGATCATGGAGCTGTTTTTT.